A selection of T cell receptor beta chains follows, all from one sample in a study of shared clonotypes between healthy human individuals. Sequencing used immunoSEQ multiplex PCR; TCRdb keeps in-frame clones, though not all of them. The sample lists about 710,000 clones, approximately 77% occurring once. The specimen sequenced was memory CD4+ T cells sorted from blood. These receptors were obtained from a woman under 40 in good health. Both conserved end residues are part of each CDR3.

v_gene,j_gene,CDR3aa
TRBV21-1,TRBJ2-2,CASSNSYKNTGELFF
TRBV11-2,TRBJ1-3,CATKAISGNTIYF
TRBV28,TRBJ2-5,CASSFSGIETQYF
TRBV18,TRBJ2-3,CASSPYGQKTDTQYF
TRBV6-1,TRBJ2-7,CASSDIGHSGGYEQYF
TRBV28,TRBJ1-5,CASHYRLNSNQPQHF
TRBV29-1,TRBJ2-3,CSVVRQGNTDTQYF
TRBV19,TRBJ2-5,CASSISKVVGETQYF
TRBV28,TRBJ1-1,CASLFMNTEAFF
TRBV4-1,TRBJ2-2,CASSQGLAGGTGELFF
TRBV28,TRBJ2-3,CASSSDTDTQYF
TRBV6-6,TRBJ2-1,CASSYLQGAERNEQFF
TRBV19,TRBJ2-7,CASSTRDSGAYEQYF
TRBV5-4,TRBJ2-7,CASSRNLGGLGEQYF
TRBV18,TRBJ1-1,CASSLQENTEAFF
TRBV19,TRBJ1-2,CASSIEEGANYGYTF
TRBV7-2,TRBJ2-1,CASSSSTNEQFF
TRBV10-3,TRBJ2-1,CAISYTSGRAVNEQFF
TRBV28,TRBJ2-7,CASMGLYEQYF
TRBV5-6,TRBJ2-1,CASSYSSGRAYNEQFF
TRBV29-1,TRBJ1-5,CSTRGGPNQPQHF
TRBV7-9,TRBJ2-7,CASSQGPTSGVSEQYF